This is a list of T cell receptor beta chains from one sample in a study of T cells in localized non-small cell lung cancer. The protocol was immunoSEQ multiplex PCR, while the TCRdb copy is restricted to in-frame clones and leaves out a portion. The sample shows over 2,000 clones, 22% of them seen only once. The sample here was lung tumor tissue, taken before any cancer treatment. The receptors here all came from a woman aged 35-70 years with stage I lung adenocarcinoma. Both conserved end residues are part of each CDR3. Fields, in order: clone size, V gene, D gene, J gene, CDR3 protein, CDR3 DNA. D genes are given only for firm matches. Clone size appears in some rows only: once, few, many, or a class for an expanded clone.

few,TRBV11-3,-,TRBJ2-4,CASSTDRLRGENIQYF,TGTGCCAGCAGCACCGACAGGTTAAGGGGAGAAAACATTCAGTACTTC
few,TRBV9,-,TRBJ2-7,CASSWGTGEQYF,TGTGCCAGCAGCTGGGGTACAGGGGAGCAGTACTTC
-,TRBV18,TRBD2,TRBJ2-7,CASSPREGYEQYF,TGTGCCAGCTCCCCCAGGGAGGGCTACGAGCAGTACTTC
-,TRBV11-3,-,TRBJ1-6,CASSLNGGNSPLHF,TGTGCCAGCAGCTTAAACGGGGGAAACTCACCCCTCCACTTT
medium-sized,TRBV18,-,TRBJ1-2,CASSTYEAGYTF,TGTGCCAGCTCAACTTATGAGGCTGGCTACACCTTC
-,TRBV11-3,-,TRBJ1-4,CASSLDKGPNEKLFF,TGTGCCAGCAGCTTAGATAAGGGGCCTAATGAAAAACTGTTTTTT
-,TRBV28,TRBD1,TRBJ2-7,CASTKGAISYEQYF,TGTGCCAGCACCAAGGGGGCTATATCCTACGAGCAGTACTTC
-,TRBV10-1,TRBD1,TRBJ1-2,CASSPTQGVGYTF,TGCGCCAGCAGTCCCACGCAGGGGGTCGGCTACACCTTC
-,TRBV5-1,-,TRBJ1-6,CASSLEGQNSPLHF,TGCGCCAGCAGCTTGGAGGGACAAAATTCACCCCTCCACTTT
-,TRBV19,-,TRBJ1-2,CASGRGREEDGYTF,TGTGCCAGTGGTCGGGGCAGGGAGGAGGATGGCTACACCTTC